Listed below are T cell receptor beta chains from one sample, sequenced in a study of spatial heterogeneity in lung cancer. TCRdb reprocessed the 5' RACE reads via MiXCR and lists one record per CDR3 protein. Of 24,000 or so distinct CDR3 sequences in the sample, 3% to 3.5% are singletons; the top ten hold around 26%. The sample here was PBMCs, taken at surgery. The receptors were sampled from a female donor with early-stage non-small cell lung cancer. CDR3s include the opening cysteine and the closing phenylalanine or tryptophan. Some rows mark clone size as missing; the rest say once, few, many or name a class of expanded clone.

many | TRBV5-5 | CASSWDRSNEKLFF
many | TRBV6-2/TRBV6-3 | CASSYSTSGRAGPSYEQYF
many | TRBV6-4 | CASSDSTAPTNEQFF
many | TRBV28 | CASSPGWDTGELFF
many | TRBV11-2 | CASSQGQNQPQHF
many | TRBV5-6 | CASSSNTEAFF
many | TRBV20-1 | CSARVGPNTGELFF
medium-sized | TRBV7-2 | CASGAYVGNQPQHF
few | TRBV5-1 | CASGEGANTGELFF
many | TRBV14 | CASSQEPGLASFYNEQFF
many | TRBV7-8 | CASSIIGLNEQYF
many | TRBV7-9 | CASSLRASYEQYF
many | TRBV27 | CASSILAGAGEQYF
many | TRBV5-1 | CASSRIPGQTDQPQHF
many | TRBV9 | CASSLHPGTGELFF
NA | TRBV7-2 | CASSTRDSSGEQYF
many | TRBV7-9 | CASSLAPGPNYGYTF
many | TRBV5-1 | CATADERDEKLFF
many | TRBV12-5 | CASGFGQEAQLGGYTF
many | TRBV7-3 | CASSQTSGRGTGELFF
NA | TRBV7-3 | CASSPPTGPKLYEQYF
NA | TRBV25-1 | CASSEWEGDANTGELFF
many | TRBV10-2 | CASSVDRSIETQYF
few | TRBV5-1 | CASSTGQGNTGELFF
many | TRBV19 | CATRAGFGYNEQFF
medium-sized | TRBV20-1 | CSARPDRSYEQYF
many | TRBV9 | CASSVGAGMTGEQYF
many | TRBV30 | CAWSANTGELFF
many | TRBV27 | CASSFTLTGGDGYTF
NA | TRBV7-9 | CASSPDRDTGELFF
many | TRBV7-9 | CASSFGYSGANVLTF
many | TRBV2 | CASIRSSILNEKLFF
many | TRBV15 | CATSRDLTSGRAYEQYF
many | TRBV28 | CASSSMTSWTDTQYF
many | TRBV2 | CASSEAADKPPYF